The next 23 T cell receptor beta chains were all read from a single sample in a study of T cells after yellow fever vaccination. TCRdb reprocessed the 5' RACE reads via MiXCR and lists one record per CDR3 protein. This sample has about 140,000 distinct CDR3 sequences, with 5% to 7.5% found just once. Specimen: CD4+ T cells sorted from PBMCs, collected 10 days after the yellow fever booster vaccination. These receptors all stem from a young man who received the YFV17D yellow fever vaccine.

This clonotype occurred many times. The DNA of the CDR3 is TGTGCCAGCAGCTTAGGAGCGACTAACCCCGACGGTCGGTTCTTC. The encoded protein is CASSLGATNPDGRFF. The gene calls are TRBV7-2 and TRBJ2-1; D may be TRBD2 (5 bases). Germline V gene data show CDR1 as SGHTA and CDR2 as FQGNSA. V was shortened by 1 base and J by 15 bases, with 22 bases between the two germline ends. This CDR3 region has 15 residues.

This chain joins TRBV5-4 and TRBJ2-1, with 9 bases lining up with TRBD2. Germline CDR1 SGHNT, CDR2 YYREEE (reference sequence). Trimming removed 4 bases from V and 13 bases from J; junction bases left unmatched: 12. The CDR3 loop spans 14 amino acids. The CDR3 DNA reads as TGTGCCAGCAGCCCAGATAGCGGGAGCCCCCACCAGTTCTTC. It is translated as CASSPDSGSPHQFF.

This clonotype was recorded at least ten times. The CDR3 protein is CSAQPHSDADTQYF. CDR3 nucleotide sequence: TGCAGTGCTCAACCTCACAGTGACGCAGATACGCAGTATTTT. The rearrangement links TRBV20-1 to TRBJ2-3, with D hard to call. CDR1 and CDR2 from the germline V gene are DFQATT and SNEGSKA (reference sequence). V lost 5 bases to trimming and J lost 4 bases, with 16 bases between them. CDR3 size: 14 residues.

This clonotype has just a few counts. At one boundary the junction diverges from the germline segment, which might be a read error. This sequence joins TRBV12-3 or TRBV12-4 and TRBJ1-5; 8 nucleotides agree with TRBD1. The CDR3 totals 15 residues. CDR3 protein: CASSIAGGRYQPQHF. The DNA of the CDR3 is TGTGCCAGCAGTATAGCAGGGGGCCGGTACCAGCCCCAGCATTTT.

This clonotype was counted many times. The DNA of the CDR3 is TGCGCCAGCAGATCCTCCAACGGCGCATCCTACAATGAGCAGTTCTTC. As protein: CASRSSNGASYNEQFF. The V call is TRBV5-1, the J call TRBJ2-1; D not certain. Trimming left V 5 bases short and J 1 base short, with 16 bases between. Germline V gene sequence: CDR1 SGHRS, CDR2 YFSETQ. The CDR3 contains 16 residues.

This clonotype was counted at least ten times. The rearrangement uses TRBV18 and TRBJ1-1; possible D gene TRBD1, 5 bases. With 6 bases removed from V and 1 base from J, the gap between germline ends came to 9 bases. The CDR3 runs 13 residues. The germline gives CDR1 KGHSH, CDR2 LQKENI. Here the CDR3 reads CASSHDRNTEAFF. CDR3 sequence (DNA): TGTGCCAGCTCGCACGACAGGAACACTGAAGCTTTCTTT.

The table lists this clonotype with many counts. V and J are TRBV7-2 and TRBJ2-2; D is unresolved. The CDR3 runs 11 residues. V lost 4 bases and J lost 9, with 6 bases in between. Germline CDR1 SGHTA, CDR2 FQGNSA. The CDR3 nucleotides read TGTGCCAGCAGCTCCCGGTGGGAGCTGTTTTTT. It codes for CASSSRWELFF. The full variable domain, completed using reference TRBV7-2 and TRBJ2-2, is GAGVSQSPSNKVTEKGKDVELRCDPISGHTALYWYRQSLGQGLEFLIYFQGNSAPDKSGLPSDRFSAERTGGSVSTLTIQRTQQEDSAVYLCASSSRWELFFGEGSRLTVL.

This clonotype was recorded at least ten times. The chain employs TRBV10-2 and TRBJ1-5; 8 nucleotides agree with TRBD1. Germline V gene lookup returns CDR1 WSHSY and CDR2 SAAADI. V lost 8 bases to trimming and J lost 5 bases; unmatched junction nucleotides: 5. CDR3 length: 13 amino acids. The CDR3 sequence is CASGGQVDQPQHF. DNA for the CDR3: TGCGCCAGCGGGGGACAGGTCGATCAGCCCCAGCATTTT.

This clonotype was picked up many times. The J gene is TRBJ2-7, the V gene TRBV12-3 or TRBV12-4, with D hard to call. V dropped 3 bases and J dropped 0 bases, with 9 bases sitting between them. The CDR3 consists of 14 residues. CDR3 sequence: CASSFLVSSYEQYF. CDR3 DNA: TGTGCCAGCAGTTTTTTGGTCTCCTCCTACGAGCAGTACTTC.

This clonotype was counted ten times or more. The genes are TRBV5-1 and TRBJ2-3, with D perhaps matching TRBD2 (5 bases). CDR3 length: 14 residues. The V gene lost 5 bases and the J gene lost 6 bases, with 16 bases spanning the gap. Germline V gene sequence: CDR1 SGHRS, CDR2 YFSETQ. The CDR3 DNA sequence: TGCGCCAGCAGTCTTTCGGGGAAGTCCGATACGCAGTATTTT. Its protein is CASSLSGKSDTQYF.

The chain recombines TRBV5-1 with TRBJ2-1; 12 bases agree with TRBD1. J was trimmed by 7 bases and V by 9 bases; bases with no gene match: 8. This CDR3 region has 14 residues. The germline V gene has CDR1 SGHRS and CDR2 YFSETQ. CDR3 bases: TGCGCCACCTCGGGACAGGGGGCGCGAAATGAGCAGTTCTTC. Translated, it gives CATSGQGARNEQFF.

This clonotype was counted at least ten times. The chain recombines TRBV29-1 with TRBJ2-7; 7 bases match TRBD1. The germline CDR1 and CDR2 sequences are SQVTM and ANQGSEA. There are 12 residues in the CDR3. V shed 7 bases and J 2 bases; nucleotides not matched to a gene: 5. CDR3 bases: TGCAGCGCCGGGGACAGCGCCTACGAGCAGTACTTC. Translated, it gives CSAGDSAYEQYF.

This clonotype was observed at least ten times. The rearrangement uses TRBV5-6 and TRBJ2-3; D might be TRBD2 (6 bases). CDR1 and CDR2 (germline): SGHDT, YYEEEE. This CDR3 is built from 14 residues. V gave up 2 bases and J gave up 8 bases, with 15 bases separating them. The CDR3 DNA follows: TGTGCCAGCAGCTTCGGGACTCAGGGAGTTACGCAGTATTTT. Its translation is CASSFGTQGVTQYF.

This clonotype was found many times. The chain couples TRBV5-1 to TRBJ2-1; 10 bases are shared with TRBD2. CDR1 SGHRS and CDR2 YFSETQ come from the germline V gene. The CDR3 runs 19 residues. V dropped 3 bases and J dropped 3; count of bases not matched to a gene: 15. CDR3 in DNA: TGCGCCAGCAGCTCGGACCGGTCTAGCGGGAGACTCGACTACAATGAGCAGTTCTTC. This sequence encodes CASSSDRSSGRLDYNEQFF.

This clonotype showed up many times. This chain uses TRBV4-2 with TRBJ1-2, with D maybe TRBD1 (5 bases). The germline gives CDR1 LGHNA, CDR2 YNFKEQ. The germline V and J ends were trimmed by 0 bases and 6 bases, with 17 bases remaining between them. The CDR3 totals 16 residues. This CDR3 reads CASSQDLRQPDDGYTF. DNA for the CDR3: TGTGCCAGCAGCCAAGATTTGCGACAGCCGGACGATGGCTACACCTTC.

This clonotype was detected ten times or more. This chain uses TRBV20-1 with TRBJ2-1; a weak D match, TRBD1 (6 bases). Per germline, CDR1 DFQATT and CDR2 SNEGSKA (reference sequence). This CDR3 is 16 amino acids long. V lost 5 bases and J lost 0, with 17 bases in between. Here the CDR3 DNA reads TGCAGTGCTGGGGGATCACAGGGTGCCTCCTACAATGAGCAGTTCTTC. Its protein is CSAGGSQGASYNEQFF.

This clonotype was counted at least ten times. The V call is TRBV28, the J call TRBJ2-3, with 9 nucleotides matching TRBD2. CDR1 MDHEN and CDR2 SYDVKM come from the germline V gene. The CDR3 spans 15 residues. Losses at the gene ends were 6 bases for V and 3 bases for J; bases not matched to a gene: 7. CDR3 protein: CASRRRSGRTDTQYF. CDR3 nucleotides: TGTGCCAGCAGGAGGAGGAGCGGGAGGACAGATACGCAGTATTTT. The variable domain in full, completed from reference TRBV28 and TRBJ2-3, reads DVKVTQSSRYLVKRTGEKVFLECVQDMDHENMFWYRQDPGLGLRLIYFSYDVKMKEKGDIPEGYSVSREKKERFSLILESASTNQTSMYLCASRRRSGRTDTQYFGPGTRLTVL.

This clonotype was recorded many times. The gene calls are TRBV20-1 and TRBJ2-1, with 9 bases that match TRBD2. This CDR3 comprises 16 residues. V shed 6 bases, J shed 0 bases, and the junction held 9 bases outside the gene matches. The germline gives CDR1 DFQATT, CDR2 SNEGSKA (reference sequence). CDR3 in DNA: TGCAGTGCCCGGCGGGGGGGACTAGCCTCCTACAATGAGCAGTTCTTC. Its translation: CSARRGGLASYNEQFF.

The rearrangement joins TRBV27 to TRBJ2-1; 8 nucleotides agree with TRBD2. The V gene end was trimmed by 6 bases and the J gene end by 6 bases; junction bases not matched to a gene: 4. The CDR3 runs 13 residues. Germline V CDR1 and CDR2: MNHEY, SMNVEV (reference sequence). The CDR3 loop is CASSCTSGNEQFF. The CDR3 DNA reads TGTGCCAGCAGCTGCACTAGCGGCAATGAGCAGTTCTTC.

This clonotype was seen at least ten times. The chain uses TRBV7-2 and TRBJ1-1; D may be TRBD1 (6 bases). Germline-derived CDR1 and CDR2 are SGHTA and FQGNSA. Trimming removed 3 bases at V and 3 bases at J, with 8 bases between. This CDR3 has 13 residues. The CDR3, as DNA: TGTGCCAGCAGCTTTGCAGGGGACACTGAAGCTTTCTTT. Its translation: CASSFAGDTEAFF.

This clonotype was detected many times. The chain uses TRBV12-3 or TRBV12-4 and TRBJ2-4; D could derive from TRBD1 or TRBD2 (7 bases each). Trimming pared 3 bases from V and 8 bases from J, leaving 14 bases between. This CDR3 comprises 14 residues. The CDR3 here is CASSLGQGGHIQYF. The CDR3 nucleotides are TGTGCCAGCAGTTTGGGCCAGGGGGGGCACATTCAGTACTTC.

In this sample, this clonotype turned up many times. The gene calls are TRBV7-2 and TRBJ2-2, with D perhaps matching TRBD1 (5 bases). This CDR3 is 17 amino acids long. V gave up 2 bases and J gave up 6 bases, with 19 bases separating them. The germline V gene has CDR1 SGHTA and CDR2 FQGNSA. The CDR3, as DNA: TGTGCCAGCAGCTTACGACAGTTCTTATTTGGTTCCGGGGAGCTGTTTTTT. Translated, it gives CASSLRQFLFGSGELFF.

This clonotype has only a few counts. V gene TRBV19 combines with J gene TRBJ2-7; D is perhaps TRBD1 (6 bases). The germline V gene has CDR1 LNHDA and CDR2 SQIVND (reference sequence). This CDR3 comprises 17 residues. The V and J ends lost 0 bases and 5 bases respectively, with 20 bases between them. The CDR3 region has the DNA TGTGCCAGTAGTATAGAATCAAGTCCCAGGGGAAGGAACGAGCAGTACTTC. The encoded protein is CASSIESSPRGRNEQYF.